One sample yielded the 10 T cell receptor beta chains listed below, sequenced in a study of T cell repertoires in cytomegalovirus infection. TCRdb recomputed calls from the reads with MiXCR, one row per CDR3 protein. The sample gives 400,000 or so distinct CDR3 sequences, about a third of which show up once; roughly 15% is in the top ten. What was sequenced was PBMCs. The receptors were sampled from a human donor in good health (CMV status not recorded). Some clones in this sample may be carry-over from other donors' samples.

This clonotype was seen at least ten times. The chain has TRBV7-2 and TRBJ2-3; D is unclear. The germline V and J ends were trimmed by 3 bases and 2 bases, with 9 bases remaining between them. This CDR3 spans 14 amino acids. Germline V gene data show CDR1 as SGHTA and CDR2 as FQGNSA. The CDR3 DNA is TGTGCCAGCAGCTTTTCTAGGTTCACAGATACGCAGTATTTT. Protein product: CASSFSRFTDTQYF.

The chain joins TRBV4-2 to TRBJ1-1; D call uncertain. The germline V gene encodes CDR1 LGHNA and CDR2 YNFKEQ. The ends were cut back, 0 bases at V and 3 bases at J, with 8 bases in the middle. The CDR3 runs to 14 residues. The CDR3 here is CASSQEAVHTEAFF. CDR3 DNA sequence: TGTGCCAGCAGCCAAGAAGCGGTTCACACTGAAGCTTTCTTT.

Only a few counts were recorded for this clonotype. This rearrangement joins TRBV27 to TRBJ1-5; D perhaps matches TRBD1 (5 bases). The CDR3 has 14 residues. CDR1 MNHEY and CDR2 SMNVEV come from the germline V gene (reference sequence). Trimming shortened V by 5 bases and J by 0 bases, and 8 bases separated the two germline ends. CDR3 nucleotide sequence: TGTGCCAGCAGTGGGGGGTATAGCAATCAGCCCCAGCATTTT. This gives the protein CASSGGYSNQPQHF.

This clonotype appeared many times. The chain links TRBV12-3 or TRBV12-4 to TRBJ1-1; maybe TRBD1 (5 bases). V lost 3 bases and J lost 4, with 12 bases in between. The CDR3 extends over 14 amino acids. CDR3 bases: TGTGCCAGCAGTTTGGTGGGGCTGGGCACTGAAGCTTTCTTT. Its protein is CASSLVGLGTEAFF.

This chain links TRBV5-6 with TRBJ1-2; D is perhaps TRBD1 (6 bases). This CDR3 is built from 14 residues. V lost 0 bases and J lost 4, with 10 bases in between. The germline V gene encodes CDR1 SGHDT and CDR2 YYEEEE. The CDR3 DNA is TGTGCCAGCAGCTTGGGGGACATATCCTATGGCTACACCTTC. Protein: CASSLGDISYGYTF.

This clonotype occurred many times. This rearrangement joins TRBV27 to TRBJ1-1; D is undetermined. This CDR3 is 13 amino acids long. Deletions cut 2 bases from V and 5 bases from J, with 9 bases between. Germline loops: CDR1 MNHEY, CDR2 SMNVEV (reference sequence). The CDR3 DNA sequence: TGTGCCAGCAGTTTAGGCGTTGTGACTGAAGCTTTCTTT. Translation gives CASSLGVVTEAFF.

This clonotype was counted only a few times. The gene calls are TRBV4-1 and TRBJ1-3; 7 nucleotides agree with TRBD1. CDR1 and CDR2 (germline): MGHRA, YSYEKL. This CDR3 spans 17 amino acids. Trimming at V came to 3 bases and at J to 4 bases, leaving 12 bases not matched to a gene. CDR3 sequence reads: CASSHEGAGRRGNTIYF. As DNA, the CDR3 is TGCGCCAGCAGCCACGAGGGGGCAGGGAGGCGAGGAAACACCATATATTTT.

The J gene is TRBJ2-3, the V gene TRBV6-2 or TRBV6-3; D unclear. Trimming left V 2 bases short and J 0 bases short, with 12 bases between. The CDR3 contains 16 residues. In germline, CDR1 is MNHEY, CDR2 SVGEGT. The CDR3 sequence is CASSYDATRSTDTQYF. CDR3 in DNA: TGTGCCAGCAGTTACGACGCCACCCGAAGCACAGATACGCAGTATTTT.

This clonotype was observed a handful of times. This rearrangement joins TRBV27 to TRBJ2-1, with TRBD1 matching over 8 bases. Germline loops: CDR1 MNHEY, CDR2 SMNVEV (reference sequence). This CDR3 has 15 residues. J lost 4 bases, V lost 6 bases, and 8 bases had no gene match. In DNA form, the CDR3 reads TGTGCCAGCAGGGTTACAGGGGGGATTTACAATGAGCAGTTCTTC. Protein product: CASRVTGGIYNEQFF.

This clonotype was observed a few times. This chain uses TRBV6-2 or TRBV6-3 with TRBJ1-6; D gene uncertain. Germline V gene lookup returns CDR1 MNHEY and CDR2 SVGEGT. Trimming took 5 bases from V and 8 from J, leaving 19 bases between them. The CDR3 sequence is 16 residues long. CDR3 loop: CASSPRQKARDSPLHF. The CDR3 DNA reads TGTGCCAGCAGTCCCCGGCAGAAGGCTCGAGATTCACCCCTCCACTTT.